These 9 T cell receptor beta chains originate from one sample sequenced in a study of T and B cells in COVID-19 patients. BIOMED2 TRB-A/B primer pools were used in multiplex TRB PCR. Each CDR3 protein gets one entry after TCRdb re-called the multiplex PCR reads with MiXCR. The sample carries some 8,000 distinct CDR3 sequences, roughly a quarter recorded once. From blood, about 240-550 ng of genomic DNA served as TRB template. The specimen sequenced was blood. The receptor set was obtained from a human donor who had recovered from COVID-19.

By its share, this clonotype is medium-sized. The V gene is TRBV27, the J gene TRBJ2-6, with D perhaps matching TRBD1 (5 bases). Deletions cut 6 bases from V and 0 bases from J, with 9 bases between. The CDR3 has 15 amino acids. The V gene's germline CDR1 is MNHEY and CDR2 SMNVEV (reference sequence). The CDR3 sequence is CASRGPPSGANVLTF. For the CDR3, the DNA is TGTGCCAGCAGGGGGCCGCCCTCTGGGGCCAACGTCCTGACTTTC.

Comment on this clonotype: This clone may be a read error of a much larger clone one base away. This chain uses TRBV6-1 with TRBJ2-7, with D possibly TRBD1 on 6 matching bases. The CDR3 is made up of 14 amino acids. CDR1 MNHNS and CDR2 SASEGT come from the germline V gene. CDR3 amino acids: CASNEGQKMSEQYF. DNA for the CDR3: TGTGCCAGCAATGAAGGACAGAAGATGAGCGAGCAGTACTTC.

This chain links TRBV6-4 with TRBJ2-2; tentative D call: TRBD2 (7 bases). This CDR3 has 14 amino acids. Per the germline V gene, CDR1 is MRHNA and CDR2 is SNTAGT. The V end lost 3 bases, the J end lost 3 bases, and 8 bases lay between the germline ends. The CDR3 nucleotides are TGTGCCAGCAGTGAAGGGGGGGACACCGGGGAGCTGTTTTTT. It encodes CASSEGGDTGELFF.

This clonotype is deemed medium-sized. The rearrangement links TRBV18 to TRBJ2-7; 8 bases agree with TRBD1. CDR1 KGHSH and CDR2 LQKENI come from the germline V gene. The CDR3 is 14 residues long. The V segment lost 3 bases and the J segment 5 bases; nucleotides outside the gene matches: 6. CDR3 sequence reads: CASSPRTGLDEQYF. In nucleotides, the CDR3 is TGTGCCAGCTCACCTCGGACAGGGTTGGACGAGCAGTACTTC.

This clonotype was detected ten times or more. The CDR3 bases are TGTGCCAGCAGTGAACCCGGGGTGGCCAAAAACATTCAGTACTTC. This sequence encodes CASSEPGVAKNIQYF. The chain is built from TRBV6-1 and TRBJ2-4, with D perhaps matching TRBD2 (5 bases). Germline assignment: CDR1 MNHNS and CDR2 SASEGT. The ends were cut back, 2 bases at V and 1 base at J, with 9 bases in the middle. The CDR3 loop spans 15 amino acids.

This clonotype was counted at least ten times. The chain recombines TRBV12-3 or TRBV12-4 with TRBJ1-4, with D unresolved. The germline V and J ends were trimmed by 4 bases and 1 base, with 10 bases remaining between them. The CDR3 loop spans 15 amino acids. The CDR3 loop is CASSSYGVTNEKLFF. As DNA, the CDR3 is TGTGCCAGCAGTTCCTACGGAGTAACTAATGAAAAACTGTTTTTT.

This clonotype rates as medium-sized. The V gene is TRBV19, the J gene TRBJ2-5, with D tentatively TRBD1 (6 bases). CDR3 size: 14 residues. Germline V gene sequence: CDR1 LNHDA, CDR2 SQIVND (reference sequence). With 9 bases removed from V and 4 bases from J, the gap between germline ends came to 18 bases. CDR3 sequence (DNA): TGTGCCAGCCGCTTTCGGGACACCCTAGAGACCCAGTACTTC. It is translated as CASRFRDTLETQYF. Full variable domain (missing parts from reference TRBV19 and TRBJ2-5): DGGITQSPKYLFRKEGQNVTLSCEQNLNHDAMYWYRQDPGQGLRLIYYSQIVNDFQKGDIAEGYSVSREKKESFPLTVTSAQKNPTAFYLCASRFRDTLETQYFGPGTRLLVL.

This clonotype turned up a few times. The CDR3 protein is CSARATSGETYTQYF. For the CDR3, the DNA is TGCAGTGCTAGAGCAACTAGCGGGGAGACTTATACGCAGTATTTT. The V and J genes are TRBV20-1 and TRBJ2-3, with 10 bases matching TRBD2. Germline CDR1 DFQATT, CDR2 SNEGSKA (reference sequence). The CDR3 extends over 15 amino acids. V lost 1 base to trimming and J lost 7 bases; unmatched junction nucleotides: 8.

By sample fraction, this clonotype is medium-sized. The V gene is TRBV18, the J gene TRBJ2-1; maybe TRBD2 (6 bases). The CDR3 has 16 residues. V lost 0 bases and J 10 bases, leaving 19 bases between the germline ends. Germline assignment: CDR1 KGHSH and CDR2 LQKENI. The CDR3 sequence: CASSPPTGDVVGEQFF. The CDR3 DNA reads as TGTGCCAGCTCACCACCCACGGGAGACGTCGTAGGGGAGCAGTTCTTC.